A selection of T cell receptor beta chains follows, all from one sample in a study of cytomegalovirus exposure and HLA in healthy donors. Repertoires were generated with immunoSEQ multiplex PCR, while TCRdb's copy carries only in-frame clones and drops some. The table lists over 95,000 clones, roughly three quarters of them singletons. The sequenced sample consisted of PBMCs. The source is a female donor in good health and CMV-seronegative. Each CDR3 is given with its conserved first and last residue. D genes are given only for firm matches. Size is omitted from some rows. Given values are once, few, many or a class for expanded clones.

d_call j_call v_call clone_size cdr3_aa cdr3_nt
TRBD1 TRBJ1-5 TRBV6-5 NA CASSGQGSNQPQHF TGTGCCAGCTCCGGACAGGGGAGCAATCAGCCCCAGCATTTT
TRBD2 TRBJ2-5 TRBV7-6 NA CASSLGTAGGETQYF TGTGCCAGCAGCTTAGGAACAGCGGGAGGCGAGACCCAGTACTTC
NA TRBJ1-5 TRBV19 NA CASSIRTVRHQPQHF TGTGCCAGTAGTATACGCACAGTCCGTCATCAGCCCCAGCATTTT
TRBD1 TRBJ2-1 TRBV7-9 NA CASSLGTGIYNEQFF TGTGCCAGCAGCTTAGGGACAGGGATTTACAATGAGCAGTTCTTC
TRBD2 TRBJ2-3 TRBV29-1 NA CSAILRDRIGTSGRSSSTDTQYF TGCAGCGCTATACTCAGGGACAGGATAGGGACTAGCGGGAGGAGTTCTAGCACAGATACGCAGTATTTT
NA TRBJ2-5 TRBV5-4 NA CASRRQGYGETQYF TGTGCCAGCAGACGGCAGGGTTATGGGGAGACCCAGTACTTC
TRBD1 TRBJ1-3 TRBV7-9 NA CASSLDRDGNTIYF TGTGCCAGCAGCTTGGACAGGGATGGAAACACCATATATTTT
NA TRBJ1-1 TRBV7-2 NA CASTLLRVNTEAFF TGTGCCAGCACCCTCCTACGGGTGAACACTGAAGCTTTCTTT
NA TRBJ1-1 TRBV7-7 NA CASSLNSSSNTEAFF TGTGCTAGCAGCTTAAACTCATCTTCGAACACTGAAGCTTTCTTT
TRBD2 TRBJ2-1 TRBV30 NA CAWMSGALYNEQFF TGTGCCTGGATGAGCGGGGCCCTTTACAATGAGCAGTTCTTC
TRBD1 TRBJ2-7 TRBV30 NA CAWSMTGSYEQYF TGTGCCTGGAGTATGACAGGGTCTTACGAGCAGTACTTC
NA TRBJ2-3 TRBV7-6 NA CASSLGPGGSTDTQYF TGTGCCAGCAGCTTAGGTCCCGGGGGAAGCACAGATACGCAGTATTTT
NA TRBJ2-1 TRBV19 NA CASSIVSGDEQFF TGTGCCAGTAGTATAGTCTCGGGGGACGAGCAGTTCTTC
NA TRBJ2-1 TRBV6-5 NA CASSPRGSPNNEQFF TGTGCCAGCAGTCCCCGGGGGAGTCCCAACAATGAGCAGTTCTTC
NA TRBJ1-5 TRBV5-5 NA CASSLVGSQPQHF TGTGCCAGCAGCTTGGTCGGGAGCCAGCCCCAGCATTTT
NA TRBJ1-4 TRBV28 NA CASRDQGGTNEKLFF TGTGCCAGCAGAGACCAGGGCGGAACTAATGAAAAACTGTTTTTT
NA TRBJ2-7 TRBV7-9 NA CSSSLGLSYEQYF TGTTCCAGCAGCTTAGGGCTCTCCTACGAGCAGTACTTC
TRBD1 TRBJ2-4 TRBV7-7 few CASSFPGQGPNIQYF TGTGCTAGCAGCTTTCCGGGACAGGGACCAAACATTCAGTACTTC
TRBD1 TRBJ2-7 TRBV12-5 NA CASGLYRTGTAIYEQYF TGTGCTAGTGGTCTCTATAGAACCGGGACAGCAATCTACGAGCAGTACTTC
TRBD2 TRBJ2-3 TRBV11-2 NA CASSLTAGGTSTDTQYF TGTGCCAGCAGTTTAACAGCGGGAGGGACTAGCACAGATACGCAGTATTTT
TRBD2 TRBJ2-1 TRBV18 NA CASSPMVAGAPYNEQFF TGTGCCAGCTCACCAATGGTAGCGGGAGCGCCCTACAATGAGCAGTTCTTC
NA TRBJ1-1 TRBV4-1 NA CASSQGRNTEAFF TGCGCCAGCAGCCAAGGGAGGAACACTGAAGCTTTCTTT
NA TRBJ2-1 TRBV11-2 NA CASSFDRNNEQFF TGTGCCAGCAGCTTCGACAGAAACAATGAGCAGTTCTTC
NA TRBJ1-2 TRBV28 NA CASSQQGRAAVANYGYTF TGTGCCAGCAGTCAGCAGGGGCGGGCAGCGGTGGCTAACTATGGCTACACCTTC
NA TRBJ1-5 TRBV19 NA CASRNLFRSNQPQHF TGTGCCAGTAGAAACCTGTTCCGGTCAAATCAGCCCCAGCATTTT
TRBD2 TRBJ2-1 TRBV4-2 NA CASSQDFIAGGKFF TGTGCCAGCAGCCAAGATTTCATAGCGGGGGGAAAGTTCTTC
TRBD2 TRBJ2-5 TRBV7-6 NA CASTINSGGARETQYF TGTGCCAGCACCATCAATAGCGGGGGGGCAAGAGAGACCCAGTACTTC
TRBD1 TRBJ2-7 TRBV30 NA CAWSRDRDIYEQYF TGTGCCTGGAGTAGGGACAGGGACATCTACGAGCAGTACTTC
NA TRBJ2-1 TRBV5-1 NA CASSLNFAYNEQFF TGCGCCAGCAGCTTGAATTTCGCCTACAATGAGCAGTTCTTC
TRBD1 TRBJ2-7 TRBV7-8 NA CASSLGVGQGFWEQYF TGTGCCAGCAGCTTAGGGGTGGGACAGGGGTTCTGGGAGCAGTACTTC
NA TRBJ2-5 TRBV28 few CASSLGGPQETQYF TGTGCCAGCAGTTTAGGAGGGCCCCAAGAGACCCAGTACTTC
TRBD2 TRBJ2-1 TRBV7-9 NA CASRRGDEQFF TGTGCCAGCAGGCGGGGGGATGAGCAGTTCTTC
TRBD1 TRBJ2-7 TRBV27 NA CASSLSRQGIANEQYF TGTGCCAGCAGTCTCTCACGACAGGGTATAGCAAACGAGCAGTACTTC
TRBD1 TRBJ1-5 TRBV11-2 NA CASSRTGANQPQHF TGTGCCAGCAGCCGGACAGGGGCGAATCAGCCCCAGCATTTT
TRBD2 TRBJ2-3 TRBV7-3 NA CASSGGGSTDTQYF TGTGCCAGCAGCGGGGGGGGAAGCACAGATACGCAGTATTTT
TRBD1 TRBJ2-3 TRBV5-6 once CASSLAGGGTDTQYF TGTGCCAGCAGCTTGGCAGGGGGAGGCACAGATACGCAGTATTTT
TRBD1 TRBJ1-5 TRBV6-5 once CASSYGTGPNQPQHF TGTGCCAGCAGTTATGGGACAGGGCCTAATCAGCCCCAGCATTTT
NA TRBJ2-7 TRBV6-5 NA CASSYSEGYEQYF TGTGCCAGCAGTTACTCGGAGGGGTACGAGCAGTACTTC